Sequencing of this T cell receptor (beta chain) was carried out in a study of blood T cell repertoires in COVID-19. Study details: T cells, B-cell-depleted T cells, or PBMCs supplied cDNA or gDNA.

This clone showed up many times. The protocol was immunoSEQ multiplex PCR, while the TCRdb copy is restricted to in-frame clones and leaves out a portion. Among about 140,000 clones listed, around three quarters were seen once. CDR1 is GTSNPN and CDR2 is SVGIG in the germline V gene (reference sequence). Trimming took 0 bases from V and 2 from J, leaving 11 bases between them. This CDR3 comprises 16 residues. The chain combines TRBV30 with TRBJ2-6, with D perhaps matching TRBD2 (6 bases). This clonotype originated in a man over 45 with acute or convalescent COVID-19. The sample taken for sequencing was peripheral blood. The CDR3 spells CAWSVGGIPGANVLTF. The CDR3 region has the DNA TGTGCCTGGAGTGTAGGAGGGATACCTGGGGCCAACGTCCTGACTTTC.